This T cell receptor (beta chain) originates from a study of monozygotic twins with inflammatory bowel disease. Points on this clonotype: Its target is unknown.

This CDR3 is built from 18 residues. Germline V CDR1 and CDR2: LNHNV, YYDKDF (reference sequence). Study-level points and caveats: Especially with disease activity, IBD patients shared fewer clonotypes with others than healthy twins did.

TCRdb derives one entry per CDR3 protein from the 5' RACE reads, leaving out DNA. This listing includes approximately 100,000 distinct CDR3 sequences. The source material was blood. The clonotype originates from a human donor with ulcerative colitis or Crohn's disease, or a healthy co-twin of an affected twin (not recorded which). The genes are TRBV15 and TRBJ1-5; TCRdb lists TRBD1, though no DNA is available to test this call. This chain's CDR3 is CATSRDRPGQGRNQPQHF.